In its sample, the clone carrying this TCR beta chain was seen a few times. The data belong to a study of beta chain features in type 1 diabetes. Expressed TCRB transcripts got sequenced, as all isolated RNA was reverse transcribed. Produced via immunoSEQ multiplex PCR; TCRdb's table is partial and in-frame only. The sample shows fewer than 650,000 clones, around 16% of them seen only once. The CDR3 length is 12 residues. Germline V gives CDR1 ENHRY, CDR2 SYGVKD. V lost 0 bases and J lost 9, with 6 bases in between. The sequenced material came from naive CD4+ T cells from blood. The chain couples TRBV10-3 to TRBJ2-1; D is undetermined. The receptor's source is a young man in good health. The CDR3 reads CAISESKGEQFF. The DNA for the CDR3 is TGTGCCATCAGTGAGTCTAAGGGTGAGCAGTTCTTC.